This entry describes one T cell receptor (beta chain). Its antigen target is currently unknown. No base quality information exists; no much larger clone differs at one position. The same CDR3 is also encoded by other DNA sequences in this sample. Trimming removed 0 bases from V and 3 bases from J, leaving 6 bases between the germline ends. CDR1 SGDLS and CDR2 YYNGEE were looked up in the germline V gene. The CDR3 covers 13 residues, taking in both the cysteine and the phenylalanine. Only the CDR3 part of the read is kept: 39 bases, read in frame from the first base. Each donor gave one peripheral blood draw, averaging about 120 mL, which was collected into heparinised tubes. Naive, central memory, regulatory and stem cell-like memory CD4+ T cells were sorted on a BD FACSAria II using a panel including CD45RO, CCR7, CD25, CD127, CD95 and CD27. A purity above 95% was achieved for all sorted populations. Right away, PBMCs were isolated by Lymphoprep density gradient centrifugation and were stained directly, with no culture step. To minimize batch effects, samples were stained and sorted in pairs, one healthy donor with one patient per experiment.

The data were taken from a study of beta chain features in type 1 diabetes (dated by TCRdb to between 2017 and 2018). Study-level background: Mean age, gender distribution, total cell number and subset yield did not differ between patients and healthy donors. Across all samples, fewer than 130 million sorted cells were examined, and cell number per subset correlated strongly with RNA yield. Whereas all 28 donors provided naive and central memory subsets, regulatory and stem cell-like memory subsets were isolated from just 8 patients and about eight healthy donors. The study compared the TCRB repertoires of sorted circulating CD4+ T cell subsets in recently diagnosed type 1 diabetes patients with those in matched healthy donors.

Here is what the overall study found, with its caveats: PCR may preferentially amplify shorter templates, but because patient and control samples were amplified and corrected together, any resulting skew would affect both groups equally. Type 1 diabetes patients showed a moderate but significant shortening of TCRB CDR3 length in all four CD4+ subsets. Naive, central memory and regulatory TCRB repertoires appeared more similar among patients than among healthy donors. Sequencing cDNA rather than genomic DNA could over-represent highly expressing activated cells, although activation and CD3 levels did not differ between groups. Only small numbers of individuals were included in the HLA sub-analyses, which left unresolved whether HLA type had any influence on TCRB rearrangement. Patients with type 1 diabetes made fewer insertions and deleted more nucleotides at VDJ recombination sites, implying thymic rearrangement abnormalities.

The entire amount of isolated RNA was reverse transcribed using the High Capacity cDNA Reverse Transcription Kit, so the sequenced TCRB transcripts were expressed ones. Deep immunoSEQ sequencing was applied to naive, central memory and regulatory T cell samples, giving an average of roughly 3.3 million total reads per sample. Sorted cells were lysed in RLT buffer and RNA was extracted with DNase-treated RNeasy Micro or Mini kits, depending on cell number. To prevent cross-contamination, each cell subset was processed individually, whereas patient and healthy donor samples were processed jointly. TCRB sequences were amplified from cDNA with the immunoSEQ multiplex PCR, producing 87-bp fragments spanning the CDR3 region. Sequencing of the amplicons was done on the Illumina HiSeq platform. As for how the authors treated the data: Synthetic template baselines were used to correct PCR bias computationally, reads within Hamming distance 2 were collapsed, and singletons that could not be merged were discarded. Reads were aligned to IMGT to assign V, D and J genes, CDR3 length, and insertions or deletions at six rearrangement sites. Within each subset, clonotype counts were normalized to sorted cell number, and only after that were true diversity and Gini coefficients computed with the tcR R package. Repertoire sharing was quantified using the overlap coefficient calculated on TCRB nucleotide sequences. Out-of-frame TCRB sequences from naive cells were analyzed to stand in for the pre-selection repertoire. TCRdb stores this immuneACCESS table with in-frame sequences only. Part of the clones is absent; in the studies checked, under half of the shortfall reflects unresolved V genes, and no reason is known for the rest. V, J and clone size were drawn from that table, and D and trimming were deduced from the DNA. This sample is represented by 500,000 to 800,000 clones; around 12% of them were singletons. In total, the top ten clones hold 0.095% to 0.15% of the sample.

This clonotype was obtained from a man aged 30 to 39 with type 1 diabetes. This receptor chain uses TRBV9 and TRBJ2-5, with the D gene too uncertain to name. Sequences were obtained from naive CD4+ T cells from blood. The sample's cell subset or site label, in plain terms: true naive CD4+ T cells. The CDR3 region: CASSVGAEETQYF. In nucleotide form, the sequence is TGTGCCAGCAGCGTAGGGGCTGAAGAGACCCAGTACTTC.